This T cell receptor beta chain was recovered during a study of T cells in Graves' hyperthyroidism and ophthalmopathy. RNA transcripts provided the source from which TCR beta CDR3 regions were amplified. The primer set for the first-round RT-PCR of the TCR CDR3 was HTBI. TCRdb redid the calling of the multiplex PCR reads with MiXCR, one entry per CDR3 protein. The table includes a few hundred thousand distinct CDR3 sequences, less than 20% detected once. This clonotype was seen ten or more times. The CDR3 is 17 amino acids. Germline V lookup: CDR1 MNHNS, CDR2 SASEGT. V lost 5 bases to trimming and J lost 6 bases; unmatched junction nucleotides: 15.

V and J are TRBV6-1 and TRBJ1-5, with 8 positions matching TRBD1. This clonotype originated in a woman aged 25-40 years with Graves' hyperthyroidism. Specimen: blood. Here the CDR3 reads CASSRGQDRNLGQPQHF. CDR3 sequence (DNA): TGTGCCAGCAGTCGGGGACAGGACCGTAATCTGGGTCAGCCCCAGCATTTT.